The source of this T cell receptor (beta chain) is a study of cytomegalovirus exposure and HLA in healthy donors. Overall study findings and caveats: The analysis excluded some indistinguishable V segments, including TRBV6-2 and TRBV6-3. By HLA locus, TCR association rates varied in a later analysis, with DRB1 showing the most and HLA-C the fewest.

Notes on this clone: Its specificity is unknown.

Deletions cut 4 bases from V and 6 bases from J, with 21 bases between. Germline CDR1 reads KGHSH; CDR2 reads LQKENI. The CDR3 covers 16 residues. This PCR relied on a set of 60 Vbeta primers and 13 Jbeta primers. The assay was immunoSEQ multiplex PCR, and TCRdb's table has in-frame clones only and misses some. The data show 75,000 to 95,000 clones, just under 90% seen once. Sample: PBMCs. The source of this sequence is a man aged 18-30 years in good health and CMV-seronegative. The J gene is TRBJ1-1, the V gene TRBV18; D unresolved. In DNA, the CDR3 is TGTGCCAGCTCACTAGGACCCGGCTTGGCGGGCCCTGAAGCTTTCTTT. This translates into CASSLGPGLAGPEAFF.